The entry below gives a single T cell receptor beta chain sequence along with its context. What it binds is unknown. This CDR3 has 15 amino acids. Trimming removed 4 bases from V and 8 bases from J; junction bases left unmatched: 13. In germline, CDR1 is SQVTM, CDR2 ANQGSEA. The source of the sample is a study of cytomegalovirus exposure and HLA in healthy donors. Overall study results and limits: The study flagged around 150 TCR beta chains as cytomegalovirus-associated.

PCR used 60 Vbeta primers and 13 Jbeta primers. The method was immunoSEQ multiplex PCR; TCRdb's version includes in-frame clones alone and lacks a portion of them. In the table there are 19,000 or so clones, roughly 75% of which are singletons. The specimen was PBMCs. The TCR comes from a man in his late teens or twenties in good health and CMV-seronegative. V and J are TRBV29-1 and TRBJ1-1; 10 bases align to TRBD1. CDR3 amino acids: CSVARDRGAGKEAFF. The DNA of the CDR3 is TGCAGCGTTGCCCGGGACAGGGGCGCGGGTAAGGAAGCTTTCTTT.